The 19 T cell receptor beta chains listed next were all sequenced from one sample in a study of shared clonotypes between healthy human individuals. Sequencing was performed with immunoSEQ multiplex PCR; in TCRdb, only in-frame clones are kept and a portion is missing. This sample has hundreds of thousands of clones; over 65% occur once, and the top ten carry over 1.5%. The source material was memory CD4+ T cells sorted from blood. Subset denoted: CD45RA-negative fraction. Receptors were obtained from a woman in her twenties or thirties in good health.

This chain connects TRBV27 to TRBJ2-1; a weak D match, TRBD2 (6 bases). The germline CDR1 and CDR2 sequences are MNHEY and SMNVEV (reference sequence). The CDR3 covers 15 residues. Trimming pared 3 bases from V and 4 bases from J, leaving 13 bases between. The CDR3 coding sequence is TGTGCCAGCAGTTTTGGGGGGACCAATTACAATGAGCAGTTCTTC. It specifies CASSFGGTNYNEQFF.

The genes are TRBV6-1 and TRBJ2-1; TRBD2 aligns across 16 bases. Per germline, CDR1 MNHNS and CDR2 SASEGT. There are 15 residues in the CDR3. V lost 6 bases, J lost 5 bases, and 1 base stayed unmatched. CDR3 nucleotides: TGTGCCAGCAGGGGGACTAGCGGGAGGGACAATGAGCAGTTCTTC. Its translation: CASRGTSGRDNEQFF.

The chain joins TRBV7-9 to TRBJ2-2, with 8 bases fitting TRBD1. The trim removed 5 bases at V and 1 base at J, leaving 3 bases unmatched. The CDR3 consists of 15 residues. Germline V lookup: CDR1 SEHNR, CDR2 FQNEAQ (reference sequence). The CDR3 sequence is CASSLGTGNTGELFF. Here the CDR3 DNA reads TGTGCCAGCAGCCTAGGGACAGGGAACACCGGGGAGCTGTTTTTT.

The V call is TRBV5-1, the J call TRBJ2-1; 7 bases are shared with TRBD2. From germline, CDR1 is SGHRS and CDR2 YFSETQ. V gave up 2 bases and J gave up 9 bases; unmatched junction bases: 5. There are 13 residues in the CDR3. CDR3 loop: CASSFTSAAEQFF. CDR3 in DNA: TGCGCCAGCAGCTTCACTAGCGCGGCTGAGCAGTTCTTC.

This clone was observed a handful of times. V and J are TRBV5-1 and TRBJ2-2; 7 bases are a match to TRBD2. From germline, CDR1 is SGHRS and CDR2 YFSETQ. The CDR3 runs to 12 residues. V gave up 6 bases and J gave up 7 bases; unmatched junction bases: 3. The CDR3 loop reads CASTWEGGELFF. The CDR3 DNA reads as TGCGCCAGCACCTGGGAGGGCGGGGAGCTGTTTTTT.

This chain connects TRBV19 to TRBJ2-2; no clear D gene. The ends were cut back, 4 bases at V and 0 bases at J, with 9 bases in the middle. Germline V lookup: CDR1 LNHDA, CDR2 SQIVND (reference sequence). CDR3 length equals 15 residues. CDR3 loop: CASSKVSPNTGELFF. The CDR3 coding sequence is TGTGCCAGTAGTAAGGTCAGCCCGAACACCGGGGAGCTGTTTTTT.

This clone is deemed medium-sized (0.01 to 0.1%). CDR3 nucleotide sequence: TGTGCCAGCAGTAATAGCGGAGAGCAGTACTTC. Protein: CASSNSGEQYF. The J gene is TRBJ2-7, the V gene TRBV2; TRBD2 might be the D (6 bases). Trimming left V 5 bases short and J 7 bases short, with 9 bases between. Germline-derived CDR1 and CDR2 are SNHLY and FYNNEI. The CDR3 is made up of 11 amino acids.

The sample holds one count of this clone. V usage is TRBV7-9 and J usage is TRBJ2-6; D remains ambiguous. Germline values: CDR1 SEHNR, CDR2 FQNEAQ (reference sequence). V gave up 2 bases and J gave up 0 bases, with 8 bases separating them. The CDR3 covers 16 residues. The CDR3 nucleotides are TGTGCCAGCAGCTTAACCATCAGCTCTGGGGCCAACGTCCTGACTTTC. Its protein product is CASSLTISSGANVLTF.

This clone was recorded only once. The chain joins TRBV28 to TRBJ1-2, with TRBD1 identical over 8 bases. CDR1 and CDR2 from the germline V gene are MDHEN and SYDVKM. Trimming at V came to 6 bases and at J to 6 bases, leaving 12 bases not matched to a gene. CDR3 size: 15 residues. This CDR3 reads CASRRRDRWFNGYTF. As DNA, the CDR3 is TGTGCCAGCAGGCGAAGGGACAGGTGGTTTAATGGCTACACCTTC.

The gene calls are TRBV28 and TRBJ2-2; 10 bases are a match to TRBD2. Germline CDR1 is MDHEN and CDR2 is SYDVKM. The CDR3 sequence is 18 residues long. Trimming took 0 bases from V and 1 from J; bases not matched to a gene: 5. This CDR3 is CASSLWTGLARNTGELFF. CDR3 DNA: TGTGCCAGCAGTTTATGGACGGGACTAGCGCGGAACACCGGGGAGCTGTTTTTT. The full variable domain, in which reference TRBV28 and TRBJ2-2 provide the parts outside the CDR3, is DVKVTQSSRYLVKRTGEKVFLECVQDMDHENMFWYRQDPGLGLRLIYFSYDVKMKEKGDIPEGYSVSREKKERFSLILESASTNQTSMYLCASSLWTGLARNTGELFFGEGSRLTVL.

This chain links TRBV7-9 with TRBJ2-1, with 11 bases identical to TRBD2. The CDR3 is made up of 18 amino acids. Germline loops: CDR1 SEHNR, CDR2 FQNEAQ (reference sequence). The J segment lost 5 bases and the V segment lost 5 bases, leaving 14 bases of the junction unmatched. CDR3 residues: CASSPRRTSGRTDNEQFF. In DNA form, the CDR3 reads TGTGCCAGCAGCCCGAGGCGGACTAGCGGGCGGACCGACAATGAGCAGTTCTTC.

V usage is TRBV2 and J usage is TRBJ2-1; D is unresolved. In germline, CDR1 is SNHLY, CDR2 FYNNEI. Trimming stripped 2 bases from V and 3 bases from J, with 8 bases between. There are 14 residues in the CDR3. The CDR3 bases are TGTGCCAGCAGTGAACAGCAATTCTACAATGAGCAGTTCTTC. Translation gives CASSEQQFYNEQFF.

CDR3 residues: CAISESPGSGASTDTQYF. In nucleotides, the CDR3 is TGTGCCATCAGTGAGTCGCCGGGGAGCGGGGCTAGCACAGATACGCAGTATTTT. The genes are TRBV10-3 and TRBJ2-3; 7 nucleotides match TRBD2. Germline CDR1 is ENHRY and CDR2 is SYGVKD. The CDR3 has 18 residues. With 0 bases clipped from V and 0 bases from J, the junction kept 9 bases outside the gene matches.

The chain is built from TRBV27 and TRBJ2-2, with D perhaps matching TRBD1 (6 bases). V was pared by 3 bases and J by 2 bases, with 16 bases between. This CDR3 has 17 amino acids. Germline-derived CDR1 and CDR2 are MNHEY and SMNVEV (reference sequence). The CDR3, as DNA: TGTGCCAGCAGTTTTAGGGCAGGGGCGAGAAACACCGGGGAGCTGTTTTTT. Residues: CASSFRAGARNTGELFF.

The chain has TRBV19 and TRBJ2-7, with 9 nucleotides matching TRBD1. The junction had 2 bases not matched to a gene; V was cut back by 2 bases and J by 3 bases. This CDR3 comprises 14 residues. CDR1 and CDR2 (germline): LNHDA, SQIVND (reference sequence). DNA of the CDR3: TGTGCCAGTAGTATAATGACAGGGGGCTACGAGCAGTACTTC. Translated, it gives CASSIMTGGYEQYF.

This clone was counted at least ten times. The chain carries TRBV27 and TRBJ2-7; no clear D. Looked up from germline, CDR1 is MNHEY and CDR2 is SMNVEV (reference sequence). V was trimmed by 3 bases and J by 3 bases, leaving 12 bases between them. The CDR3 consists of 14 residues. As DNA, the CDR3 is TGTGCCAGCAGTTTGCTTGGTACGGGCTACGAGCAGTACTTC. This encodes CASSLLGTGYEQYF.

This chain connects TRBV11-2 to TRBJ2-7; weak D call: TRBD2 (5 bases). CDR3 length: 13 residues. V was cut by 4 bases and J by 1 base, with 8 bases left in between. Per germline, CDR1 SGHAT and CDR2 FQNNGV. CDR3 DNA sequence: TGTGCCAGCAGCTATGACTATTCCTACGAGCAGTACTTC. Translation: CASSYDYSYEQYF.

The chain joins TRBV29-1 to TRBJ2-1; tentatively, D is TRBD1 or TRBD2 (5 bases each). Germline assignment: CDR1 SQVTM and CDR2 ANQGSEA. V was pared by 6 bases and J by 2 bases, with 14 bases between. The CDR3 contains 14 residues. The CDR3 here is CSVNRDPTYNEQFF. The CDR3, as DNA: TGCAGCGTGAACCGGGACCCGACCTACAATGAGCAGTTCTTC.

The chain joins TRBV28 to TRBJ1-6, with no clear D. The CDR3 contains 12 residues. Germline V gives CDR1 MDHEN, CDR2 SYDVKM. The V and J ends lost 4 bases and 10 bases respectively, with 8 bases between them. The CDR3 bases are TGTGCCAGCAGTTCGGGTCAATCACCCCTCCACTTT. Translation gives CASSSGQSPLHF.